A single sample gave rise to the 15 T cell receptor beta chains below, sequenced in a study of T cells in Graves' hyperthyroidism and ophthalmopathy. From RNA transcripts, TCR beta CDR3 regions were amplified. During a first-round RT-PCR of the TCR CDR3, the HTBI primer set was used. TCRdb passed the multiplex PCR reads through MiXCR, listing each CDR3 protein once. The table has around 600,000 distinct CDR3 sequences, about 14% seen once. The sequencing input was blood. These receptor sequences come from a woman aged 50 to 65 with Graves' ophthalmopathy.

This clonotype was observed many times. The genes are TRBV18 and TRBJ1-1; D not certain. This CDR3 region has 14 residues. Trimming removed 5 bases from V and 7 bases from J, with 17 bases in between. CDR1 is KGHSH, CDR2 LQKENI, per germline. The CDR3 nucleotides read TGTGCCAGCTCAATTAGACCGGAGGGCCATGAAGCTTTCTTT. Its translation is CASSIRPEGHEAFF.

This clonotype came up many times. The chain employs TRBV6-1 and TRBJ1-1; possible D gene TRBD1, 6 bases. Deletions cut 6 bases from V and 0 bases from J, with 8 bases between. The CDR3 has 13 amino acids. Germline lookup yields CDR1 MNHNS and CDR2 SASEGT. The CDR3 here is CASRGQMNTEAFF. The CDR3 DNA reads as TGTGCCAGCAGAGGACAGATGAACACTGAAGCTTTCTTT.

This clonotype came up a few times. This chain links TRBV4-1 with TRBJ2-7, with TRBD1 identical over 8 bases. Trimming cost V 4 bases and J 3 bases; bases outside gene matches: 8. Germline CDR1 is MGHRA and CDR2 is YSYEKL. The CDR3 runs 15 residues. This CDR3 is CASSRGQGEVYEQYF. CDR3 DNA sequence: TGCGCCAGCAGCCGTGGACAGGGAGAGGTCTACGAGCAGTACTTC.

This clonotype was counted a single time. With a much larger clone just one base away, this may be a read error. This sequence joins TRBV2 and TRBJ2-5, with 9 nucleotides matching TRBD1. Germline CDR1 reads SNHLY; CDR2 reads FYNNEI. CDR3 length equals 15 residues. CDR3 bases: TGTGCCGGCAGGCCGGGACAGGGTGCCCAAGAGACCCAGTACTTC. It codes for CAGRPGQGAQETQYF. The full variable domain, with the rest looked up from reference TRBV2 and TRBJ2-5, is EPEVTQTPSHQVTQMGQEVILRCVPISNHLYFYWYRQILGQKVEFLVSFYNNEISEKSEIFDDQFSVERPDGSNFTLKIRSTKLEDSAMYFCAGRPGQGAQETQYFGPGTRLLVL.

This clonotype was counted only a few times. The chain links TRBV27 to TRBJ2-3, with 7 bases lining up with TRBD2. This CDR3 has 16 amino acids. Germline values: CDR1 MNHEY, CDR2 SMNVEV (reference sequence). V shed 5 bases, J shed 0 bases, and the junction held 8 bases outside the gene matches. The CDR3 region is CASSPLADTSTDTQYF. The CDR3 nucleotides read TGTGCCAGCAGTCCCCTAGCGGATACTAGCACAGATACGCAGTATTTT.

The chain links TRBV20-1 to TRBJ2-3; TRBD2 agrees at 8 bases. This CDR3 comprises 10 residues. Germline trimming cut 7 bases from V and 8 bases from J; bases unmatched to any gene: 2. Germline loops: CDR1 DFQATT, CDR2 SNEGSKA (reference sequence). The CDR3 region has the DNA TGCAGTGTTCGGGGGGGTACGCAGTATTTT. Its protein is CSVRGGTQYF.

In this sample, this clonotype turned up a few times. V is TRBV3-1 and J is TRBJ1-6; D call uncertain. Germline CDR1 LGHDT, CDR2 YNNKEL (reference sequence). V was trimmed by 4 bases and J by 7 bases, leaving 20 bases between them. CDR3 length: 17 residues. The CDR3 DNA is TGTGCCAGCAGCCCTTATGGGTTGGGCCTTCTAAATTCACCCCTCCACTTT. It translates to CASSPYGLGLLNSPLHF.

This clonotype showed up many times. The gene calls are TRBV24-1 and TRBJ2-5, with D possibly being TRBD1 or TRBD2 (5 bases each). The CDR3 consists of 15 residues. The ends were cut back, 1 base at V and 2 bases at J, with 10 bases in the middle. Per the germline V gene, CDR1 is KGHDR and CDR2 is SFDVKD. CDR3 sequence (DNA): TGTGCCACCAGTGATTTCGGGGCTCCTCAAGAGACCCAGTACTTC. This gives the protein CATSDFGAPQETQYF.

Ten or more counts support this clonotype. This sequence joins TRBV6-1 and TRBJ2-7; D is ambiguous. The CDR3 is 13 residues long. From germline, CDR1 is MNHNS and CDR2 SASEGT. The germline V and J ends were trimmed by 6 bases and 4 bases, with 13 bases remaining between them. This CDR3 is CASSDPSGYEQYF. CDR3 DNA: TGTGCCAGCAGCGACCCCTCCGGGTACGAGCAGTACTTC.

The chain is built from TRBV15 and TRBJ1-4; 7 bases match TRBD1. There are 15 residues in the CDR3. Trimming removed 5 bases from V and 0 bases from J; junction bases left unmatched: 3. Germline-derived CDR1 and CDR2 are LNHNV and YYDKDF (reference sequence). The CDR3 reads CATSPGTATNEKLFF. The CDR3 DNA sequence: TGTGCCACCAGCCCCGGGACAGCAACTAATGAAAAACTGTTTTTT.

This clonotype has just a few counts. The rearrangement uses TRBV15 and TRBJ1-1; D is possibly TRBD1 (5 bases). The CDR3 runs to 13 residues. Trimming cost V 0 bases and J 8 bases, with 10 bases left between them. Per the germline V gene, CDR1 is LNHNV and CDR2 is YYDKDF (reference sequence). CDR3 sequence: CATSRDGGVEAFF. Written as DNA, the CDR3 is TGTGCCACCAGCAGAGATGGGGGGGTGGAAGCTTTCTTT.

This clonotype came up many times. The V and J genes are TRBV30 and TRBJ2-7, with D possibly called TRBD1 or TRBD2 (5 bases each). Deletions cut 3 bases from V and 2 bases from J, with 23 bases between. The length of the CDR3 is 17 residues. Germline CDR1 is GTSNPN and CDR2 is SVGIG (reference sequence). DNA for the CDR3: TGTGCCTGGAGGGGAATAATGGGGGATATCTCGACCTACGAGCAGTACTTC. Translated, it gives CAWRGIMGDISTYEQYF.

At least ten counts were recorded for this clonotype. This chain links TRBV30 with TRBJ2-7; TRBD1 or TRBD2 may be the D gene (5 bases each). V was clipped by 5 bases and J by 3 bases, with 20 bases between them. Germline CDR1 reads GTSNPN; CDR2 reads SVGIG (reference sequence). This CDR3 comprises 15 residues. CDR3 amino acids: CAWSSIGTFGYEQYF. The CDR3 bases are TGTGCCTGGTCGTCGATCGGGACGTTTGGCTACGAGCAGTACTTC. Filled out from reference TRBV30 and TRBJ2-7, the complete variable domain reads SQTIHQWPATLVQPVGSPLSLECTVEGTSNPNLYWYRQAAGRGLQLLFYSVGIGQISSEVPQNLSASRPQDRQFILSSKKLLLSDSGFYLCAWSSIGTFGYEQYFGPGTRLTVT.

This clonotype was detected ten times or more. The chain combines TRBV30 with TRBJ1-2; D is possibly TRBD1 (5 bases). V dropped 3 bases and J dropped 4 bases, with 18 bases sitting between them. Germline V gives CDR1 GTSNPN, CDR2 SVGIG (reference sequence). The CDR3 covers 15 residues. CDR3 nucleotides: TGTGCCTGGAGGGGGGGTGGCCTCCGCCTCTATGGCTACACCTTC. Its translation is CAWRGGGLRLYGYTF.

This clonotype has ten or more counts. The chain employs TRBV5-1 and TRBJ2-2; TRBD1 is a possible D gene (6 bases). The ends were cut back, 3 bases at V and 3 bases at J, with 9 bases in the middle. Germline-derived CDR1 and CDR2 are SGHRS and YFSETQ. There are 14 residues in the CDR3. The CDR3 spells CASSYNRDTGELFF. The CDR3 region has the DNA TGCGCCAGCAGCTACAACAGGGACACCGGGGAGCTGTTTTTT.